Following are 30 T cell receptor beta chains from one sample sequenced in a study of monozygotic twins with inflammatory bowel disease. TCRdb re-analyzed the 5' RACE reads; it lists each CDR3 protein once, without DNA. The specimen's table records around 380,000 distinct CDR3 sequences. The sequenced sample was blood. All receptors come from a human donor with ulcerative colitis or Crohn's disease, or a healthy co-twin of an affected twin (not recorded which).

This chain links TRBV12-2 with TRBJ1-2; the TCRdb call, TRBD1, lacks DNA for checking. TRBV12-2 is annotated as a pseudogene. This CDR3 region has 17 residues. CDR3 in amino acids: CASRLAGGGGGSYGYTF.

CDR3 protein: CASSLGTGAYEQYF. This chain connects TRBV7-2 to TRBJ2-7; TCRdb picks TRBD1, but there is no DNA to check that call. Germline CDR1 and CDR2: SGHTA and FQGNSA. The CDR3 sequence is 14 residues long.

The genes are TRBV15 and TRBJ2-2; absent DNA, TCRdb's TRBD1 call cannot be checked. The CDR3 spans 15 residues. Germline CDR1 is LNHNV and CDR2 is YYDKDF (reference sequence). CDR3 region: CATSSQTGGTGELFF.

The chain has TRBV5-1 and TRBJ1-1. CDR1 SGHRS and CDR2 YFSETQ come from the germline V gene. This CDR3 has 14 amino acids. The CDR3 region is CASRGRESDTEAFF.

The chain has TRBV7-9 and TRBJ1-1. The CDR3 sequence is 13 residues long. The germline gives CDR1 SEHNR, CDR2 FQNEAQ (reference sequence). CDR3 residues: CASSLEVWSEAFF. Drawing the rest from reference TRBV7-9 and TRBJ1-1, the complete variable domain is DTGVSQNPRHKITKRGQNVTFRCDPISEHNRLYWYRQTLGQGPEFLTYFQNEAQLEKSRLLSDRFSAERPKGSFSTLEIQRTEQGDSAMYLCASSLEVWSEAFFGQGTRLTVV.

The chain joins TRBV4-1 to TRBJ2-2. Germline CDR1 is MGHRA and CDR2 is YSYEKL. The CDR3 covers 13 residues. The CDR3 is CASSHLNTGELFF.

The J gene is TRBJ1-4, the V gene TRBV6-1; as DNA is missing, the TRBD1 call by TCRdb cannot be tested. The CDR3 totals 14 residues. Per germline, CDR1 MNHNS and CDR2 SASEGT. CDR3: CASRTDRGNEKLFF.

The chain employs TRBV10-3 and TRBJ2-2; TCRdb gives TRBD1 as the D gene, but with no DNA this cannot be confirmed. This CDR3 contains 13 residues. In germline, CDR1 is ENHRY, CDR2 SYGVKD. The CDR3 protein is CAIRDTATGELFF.

The chain's CDR3 is CASSEAGGGDKQYF. The chain is built from TRBV6-1 and TRBJ2-7; absent DNA, TCRdb's TRBD1 call cannot be checked. Germline V gene lookup returns CDR1 MNHNS and CDR2 SASEGT. This CDR3 is built from 14 residues.

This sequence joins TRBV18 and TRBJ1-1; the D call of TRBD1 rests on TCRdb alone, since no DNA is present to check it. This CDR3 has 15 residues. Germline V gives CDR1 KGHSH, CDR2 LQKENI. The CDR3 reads CASSLNRVVNTEAFF. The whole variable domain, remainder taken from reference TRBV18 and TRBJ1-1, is NAGVMQNPRHLVRRRGQEARLRCSPMKGHSHVYWYRQLPEEGLKFMVYLQKENIIDESGMPKERFSAEFPKEGPSILRIQQVVRGDSAAYFCASSLNRVVNTEAFFGQGTRLTVV.

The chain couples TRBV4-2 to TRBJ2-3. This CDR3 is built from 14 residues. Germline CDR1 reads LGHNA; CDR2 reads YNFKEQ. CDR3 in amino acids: CASSQEGRTDTQYF.

The CDR3 protein is CASSTTTGSSTQPQHF. The genes are TRBV12-3 or TRBV12-4 and TRBJ1-5; with no DNA, the TCRdb D assignment of TRBD1 cannot be verified. This CDR3 spans 16 amino acids.

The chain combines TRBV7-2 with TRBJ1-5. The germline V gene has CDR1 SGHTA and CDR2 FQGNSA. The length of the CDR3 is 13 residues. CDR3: CASSFHFNQPQHF.

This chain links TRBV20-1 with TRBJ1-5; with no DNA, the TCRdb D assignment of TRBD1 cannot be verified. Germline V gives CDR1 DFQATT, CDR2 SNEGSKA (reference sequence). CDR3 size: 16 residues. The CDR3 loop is CSAPTPGTGGNGPQHF.

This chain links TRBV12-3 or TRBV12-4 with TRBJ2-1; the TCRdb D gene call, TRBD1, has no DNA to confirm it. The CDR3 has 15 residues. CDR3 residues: CASSLGAGAINEQFF.

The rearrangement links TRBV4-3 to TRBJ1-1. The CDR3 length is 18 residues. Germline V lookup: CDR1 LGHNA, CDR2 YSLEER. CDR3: CASSQEGSRVFMNTEAFF.

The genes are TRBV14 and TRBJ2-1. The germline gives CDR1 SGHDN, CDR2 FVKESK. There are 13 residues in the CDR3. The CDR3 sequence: CASSQVRDNEQFF.

CDR3 protein: CASSEWTGNGYTF. This chain uses TRBV2 with TRBJ1-2; TCRdb proposes TRBD1, but this gene call is untestable without DNA. Germline V gene sequence: CDR1 SNHLY, CDR2 FYNNEI. The CDR3 contains 13 residues.

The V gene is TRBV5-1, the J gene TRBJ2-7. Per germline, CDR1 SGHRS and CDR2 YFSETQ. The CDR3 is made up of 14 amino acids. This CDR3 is CASSLSTGPYEQYF. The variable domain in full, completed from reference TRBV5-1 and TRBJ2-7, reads KAGVTQTPRYLIKTRGQQVTLSCSPISGHRSVSWYQQTPGQGLQFLFEYFSETQRNKGNFPGRFSGRQFSNSRSEMNVSTLELGDSALYLCASSLSTGPYEQYFGPGTRLTVT.

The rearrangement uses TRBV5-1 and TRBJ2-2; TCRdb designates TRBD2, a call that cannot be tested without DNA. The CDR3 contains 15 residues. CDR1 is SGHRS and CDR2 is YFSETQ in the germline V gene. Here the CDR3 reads CASSLDLAGVGELFF.

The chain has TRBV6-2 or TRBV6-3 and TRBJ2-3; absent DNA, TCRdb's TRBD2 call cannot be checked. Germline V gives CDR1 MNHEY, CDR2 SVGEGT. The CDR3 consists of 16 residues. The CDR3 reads CASSPATSGTADTQYF.

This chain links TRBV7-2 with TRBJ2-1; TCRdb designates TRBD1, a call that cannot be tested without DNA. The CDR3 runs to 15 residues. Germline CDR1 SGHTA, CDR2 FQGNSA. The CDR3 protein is CASSPFRTGRDEQFF.

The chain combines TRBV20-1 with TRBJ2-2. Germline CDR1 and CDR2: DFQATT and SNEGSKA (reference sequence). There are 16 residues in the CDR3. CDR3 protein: CSARGAKHMNTGELFF.

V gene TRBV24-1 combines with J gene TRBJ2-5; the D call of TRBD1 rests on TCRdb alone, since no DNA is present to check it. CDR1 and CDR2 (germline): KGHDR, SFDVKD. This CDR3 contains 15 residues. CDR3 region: CATSDFRDGQETQYF.

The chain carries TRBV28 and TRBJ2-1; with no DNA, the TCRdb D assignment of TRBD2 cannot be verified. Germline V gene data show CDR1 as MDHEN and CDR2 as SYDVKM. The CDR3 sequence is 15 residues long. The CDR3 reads CASSPSGETSGGKFF.

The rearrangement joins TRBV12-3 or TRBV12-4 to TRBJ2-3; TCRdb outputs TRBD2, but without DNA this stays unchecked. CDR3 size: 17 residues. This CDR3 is CASSFSERRDGTDTQYF.

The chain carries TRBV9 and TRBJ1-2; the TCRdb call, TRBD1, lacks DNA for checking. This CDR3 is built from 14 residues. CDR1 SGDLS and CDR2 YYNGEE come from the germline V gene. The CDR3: CASSVGAGEYGYTF.

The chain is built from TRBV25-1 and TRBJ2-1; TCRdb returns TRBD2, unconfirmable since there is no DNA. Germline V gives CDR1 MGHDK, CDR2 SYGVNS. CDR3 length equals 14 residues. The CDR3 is CASSEGAERDEQFF.

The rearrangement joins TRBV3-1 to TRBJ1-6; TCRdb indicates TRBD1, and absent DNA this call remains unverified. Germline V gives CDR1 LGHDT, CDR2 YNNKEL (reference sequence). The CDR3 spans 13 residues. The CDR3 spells CASSSHRGSPLHF.

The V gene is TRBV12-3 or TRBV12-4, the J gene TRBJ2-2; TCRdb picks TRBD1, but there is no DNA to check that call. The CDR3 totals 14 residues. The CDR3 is CASSRQGATGELFF.